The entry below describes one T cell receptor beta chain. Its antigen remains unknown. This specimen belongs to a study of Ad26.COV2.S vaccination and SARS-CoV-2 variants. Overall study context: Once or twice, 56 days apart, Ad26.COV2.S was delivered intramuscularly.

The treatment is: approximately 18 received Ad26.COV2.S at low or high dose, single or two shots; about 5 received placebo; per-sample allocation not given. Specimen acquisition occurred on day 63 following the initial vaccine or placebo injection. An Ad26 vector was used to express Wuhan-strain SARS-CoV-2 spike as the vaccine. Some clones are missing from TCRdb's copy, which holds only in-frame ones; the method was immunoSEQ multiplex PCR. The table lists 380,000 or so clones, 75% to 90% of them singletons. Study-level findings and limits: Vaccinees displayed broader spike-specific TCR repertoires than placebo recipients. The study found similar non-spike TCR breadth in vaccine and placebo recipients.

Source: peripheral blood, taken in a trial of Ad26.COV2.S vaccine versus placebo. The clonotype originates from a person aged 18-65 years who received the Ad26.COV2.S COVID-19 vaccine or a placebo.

The CDR3 loop reads CASSLMGQGGYTF. CDR3 nucleotide sequence: TGTGCCAGCAGCCTTATGGGACAGGGTGGCTACACCTTC. The rearrangement uses TRBV6-5 and TRBJ1-2, with TRBD1 identical over 9 bases. Per the germline V gene, CDR1 is MNHEY and CDR2 is SVGAGI. There are 13 residues in the CDR3. V gave up 6 bases and J gave up 7 bases; unmatched junction bases: 6.